This T cell receptor beta chain derives from a study of shared clonotypes between healthy human individuals. This CDR3 comprises 16 residues. Germline V lookup: CDR1 SGHAT, CDR2 FQNNGV. Trimming cost V 4 bases and J 2 bases, with 18 bases left between them. The test was conducted at deep level. Template amounts of about 290 ng DNA, 25,000 to 35,000 T cell genomes, were employed in unsorted PBMC replicate PCRs. Profiled with immunoSEQ multiplex PCR; TCRdb holds only in-frame clones, not every one. The sample holds around 500,000 clones, around 79% seen once. The sample was PBMCs. This chain links TRBV11-2 with TRBJ2-7, with D possibly matching TRBD2 (6 bases). The sequence came from a woman between 40 and 55 years old in good health. Some clones in this sample may be carry-over from other donors' samples. CDR3: CASSSGMTGLPYEQYF. CDR3 coding DNA: TGTGCCAGCAGCTCCGGAATGACGGGACTGCCCTACGAGCAGTACTTC.